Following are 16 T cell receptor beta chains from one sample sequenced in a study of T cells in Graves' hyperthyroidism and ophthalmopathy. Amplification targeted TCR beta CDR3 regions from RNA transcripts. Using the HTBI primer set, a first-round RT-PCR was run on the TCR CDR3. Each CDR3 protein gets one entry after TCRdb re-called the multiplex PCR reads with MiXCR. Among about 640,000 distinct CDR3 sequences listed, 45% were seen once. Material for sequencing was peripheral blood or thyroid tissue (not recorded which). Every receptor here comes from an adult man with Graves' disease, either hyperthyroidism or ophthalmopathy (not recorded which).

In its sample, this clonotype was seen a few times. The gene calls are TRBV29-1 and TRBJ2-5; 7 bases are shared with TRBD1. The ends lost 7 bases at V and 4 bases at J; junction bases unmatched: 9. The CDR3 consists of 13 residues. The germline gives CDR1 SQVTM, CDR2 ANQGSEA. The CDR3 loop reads CSGTMTGRETQYF. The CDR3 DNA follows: TGCAGCGGGACAATGACAGGGAGAGAGACCCAGTACTTC.

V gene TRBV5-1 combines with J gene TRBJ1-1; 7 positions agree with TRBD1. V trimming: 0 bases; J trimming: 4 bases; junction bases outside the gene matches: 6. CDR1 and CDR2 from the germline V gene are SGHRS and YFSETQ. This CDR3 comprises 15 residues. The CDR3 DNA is TGCGCCAGCAGCTTGGGCGTGGGACAGCCCACTGAAGCTTTCTTT. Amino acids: CASSLGVGQPTEAFF.

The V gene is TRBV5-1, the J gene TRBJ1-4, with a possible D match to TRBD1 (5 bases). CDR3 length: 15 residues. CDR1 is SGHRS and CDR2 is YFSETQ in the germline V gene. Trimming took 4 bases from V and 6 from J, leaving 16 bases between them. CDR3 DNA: TGCGCCAGCAGCCCCGGCCGGGGGAGGGATGAAAAACTGTTTTTT. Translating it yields CASSPGRGRDEKLFF.

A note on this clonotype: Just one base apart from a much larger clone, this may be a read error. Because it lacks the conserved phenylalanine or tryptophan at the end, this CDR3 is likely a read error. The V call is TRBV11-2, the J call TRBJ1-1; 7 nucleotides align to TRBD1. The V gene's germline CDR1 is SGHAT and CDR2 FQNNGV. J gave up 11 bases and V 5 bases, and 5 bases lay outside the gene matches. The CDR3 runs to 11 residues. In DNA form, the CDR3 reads TGTGCCAGCAGCGCCCGGGACAGCGCTTTCTCT. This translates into CASSARDSAFS.

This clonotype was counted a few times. The CDR3 DNA reads as TGTGCCAGCAGTGATTACGGGAATGAAAAACTGTTTTTT. Encoded protein: CASSDYGNEKLFF. This chain links TRBV2 with TRBJ1-4; no clear D. Per germline, CDR1 SNHLY and CDR2 FYNNEI. Trimming shortened V by 3 bases and J by 5 bases, and 7 bases separated the two germline ends. The CDR3 runs to 13 residues.

CDR3 nucleotides: TGTGCCAGCAGCGAGGGTACCGGGGGGACCCAGCATTTT. The encoded protein is CASSEGTGGTQHF. The chain joins TRBV7-2 to TRBJ1-5; tentatively, D is TRBD1 (5 bases). The CDR3 runs to 13 residues. The V gene lost 5 bases and the J gene lost 11 bases, with 16 bases spanning the gap. Looked up from germline, CDR1 is SGHTA and CDR2 is FQGNSA.

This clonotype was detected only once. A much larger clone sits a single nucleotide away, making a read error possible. The CDR3 sequence is CASSYTQGEAFF. DNA for the CDR3: TGTGCCAGCAGCTATACGCAGGGAGAAGCTTTCTTT. This chain connects TRBV7-2 to TRBJ1-1, with a possible D match to TRBD1 (5 bases). In germline, CDR1 is SGHTA, CDR2 FQGNSA. V shed 4 bases and J shed 8 bases, with 11 bases lying between them. The CDR3 is 12 amino acids.

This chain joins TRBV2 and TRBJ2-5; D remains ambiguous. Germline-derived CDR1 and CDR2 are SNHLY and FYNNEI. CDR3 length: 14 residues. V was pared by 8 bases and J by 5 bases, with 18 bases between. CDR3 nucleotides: TGTGCCAGCGGACGACCTCCCCCGCCGGAGACCCAGTACTTC. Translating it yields CASGRPPPPETQYF.

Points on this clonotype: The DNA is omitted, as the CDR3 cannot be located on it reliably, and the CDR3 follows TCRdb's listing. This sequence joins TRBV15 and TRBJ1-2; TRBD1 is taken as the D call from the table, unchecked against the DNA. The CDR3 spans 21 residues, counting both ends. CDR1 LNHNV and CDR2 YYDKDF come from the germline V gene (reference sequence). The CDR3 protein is CATSIYLCSVAKRDTAYGYTF.

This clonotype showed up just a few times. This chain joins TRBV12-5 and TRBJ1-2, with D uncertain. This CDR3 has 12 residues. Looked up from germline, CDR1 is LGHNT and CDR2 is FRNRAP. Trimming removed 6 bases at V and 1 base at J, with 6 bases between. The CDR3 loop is CASGYGNYGYTF. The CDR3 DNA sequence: TGTGCTAGTGGCTATGGTAACTATGGCTACACCTTC.

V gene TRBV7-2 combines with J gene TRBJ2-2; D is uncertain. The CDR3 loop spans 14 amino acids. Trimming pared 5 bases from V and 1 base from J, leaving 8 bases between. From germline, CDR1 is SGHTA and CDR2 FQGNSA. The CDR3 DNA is TGTGCCAGCAGCAGAGGCTGGAACACCGGGGAGCTGTTTTTT. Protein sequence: CASSRGWNTGELFF.

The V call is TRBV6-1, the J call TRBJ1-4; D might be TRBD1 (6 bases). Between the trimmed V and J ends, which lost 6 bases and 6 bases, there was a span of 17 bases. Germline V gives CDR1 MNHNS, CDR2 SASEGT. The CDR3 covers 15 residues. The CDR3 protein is CASRSGTLEDEKLFF. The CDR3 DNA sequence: TGTGCCAGCAGGTCCGGGACATTAGAGGATGAAAAACTGTTTTTT.

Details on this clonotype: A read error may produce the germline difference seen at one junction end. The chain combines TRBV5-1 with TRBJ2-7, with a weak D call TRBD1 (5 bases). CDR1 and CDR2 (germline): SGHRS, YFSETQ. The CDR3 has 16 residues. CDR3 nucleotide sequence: TGTGCCAGCAGCTCTAGGGCAGGGCAAGGGTTCTACGAGCAGTACTTC. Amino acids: CASSSRAGQGFYEQYF. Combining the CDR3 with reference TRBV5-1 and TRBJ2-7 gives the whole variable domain KAGVTQTPRYLIKTRGQQVTLSCSPISGHRSVSWYQQTPGQGLQFLFEYFSETQRNKGNFPGRFSGRQFSNSRSEMNVSTLELGDSALYLCASSSRAGQGFYEQYFGPGTRLTVT.

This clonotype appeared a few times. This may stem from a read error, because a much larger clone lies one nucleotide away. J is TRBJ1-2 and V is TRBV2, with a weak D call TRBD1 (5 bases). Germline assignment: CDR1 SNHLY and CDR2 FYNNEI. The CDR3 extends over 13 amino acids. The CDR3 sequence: CACSVLGPYGYTF. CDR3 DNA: TGTGCCTGCAGCGTATTGGGACCCTATGGCTACACCTTC.

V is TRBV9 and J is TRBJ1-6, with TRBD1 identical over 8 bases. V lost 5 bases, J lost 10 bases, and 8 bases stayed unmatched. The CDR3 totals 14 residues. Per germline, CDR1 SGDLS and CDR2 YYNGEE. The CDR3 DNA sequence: TGTGCCAGCAGTGGGGACAGGATTAAGTCACCCCTCCACTTT. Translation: CASSGDRIKSPLHF.

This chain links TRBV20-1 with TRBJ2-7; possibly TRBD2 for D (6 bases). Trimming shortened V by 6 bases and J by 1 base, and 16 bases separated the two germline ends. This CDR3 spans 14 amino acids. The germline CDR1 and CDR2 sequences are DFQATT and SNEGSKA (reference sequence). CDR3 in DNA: TGCAGTGCCAAAAGGAGGGCGGGGTCCTACGAGCAGTACTTC. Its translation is CSAKRRAGSYEQYF.